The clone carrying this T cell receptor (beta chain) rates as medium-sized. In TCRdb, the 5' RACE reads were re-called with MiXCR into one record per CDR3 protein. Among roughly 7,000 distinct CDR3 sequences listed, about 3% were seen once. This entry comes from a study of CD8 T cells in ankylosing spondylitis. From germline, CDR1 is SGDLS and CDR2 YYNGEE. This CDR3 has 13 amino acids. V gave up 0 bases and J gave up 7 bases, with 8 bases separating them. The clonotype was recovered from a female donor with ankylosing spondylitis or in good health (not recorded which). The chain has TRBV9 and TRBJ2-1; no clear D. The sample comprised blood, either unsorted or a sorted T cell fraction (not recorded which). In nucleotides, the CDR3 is TGTGCCAGCAGCGTAGGCTTGGGAAATGAGCAGTTCTTC. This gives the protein CASSVGLGNEQFF.